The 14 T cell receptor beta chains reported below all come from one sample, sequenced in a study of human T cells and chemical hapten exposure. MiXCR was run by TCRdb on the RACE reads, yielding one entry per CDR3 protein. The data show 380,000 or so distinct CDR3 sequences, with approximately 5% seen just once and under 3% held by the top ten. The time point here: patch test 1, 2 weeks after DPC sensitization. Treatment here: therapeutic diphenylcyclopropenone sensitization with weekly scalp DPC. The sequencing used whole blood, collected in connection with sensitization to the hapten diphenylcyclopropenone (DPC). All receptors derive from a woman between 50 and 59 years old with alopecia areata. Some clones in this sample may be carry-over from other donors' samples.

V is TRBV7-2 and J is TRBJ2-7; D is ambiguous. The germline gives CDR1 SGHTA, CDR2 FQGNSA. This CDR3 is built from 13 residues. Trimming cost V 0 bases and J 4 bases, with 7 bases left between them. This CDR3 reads CASSLAEKYEQYF. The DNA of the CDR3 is TGTGCCAGCAGCTTAGCCGAGAAATACGAGCAGTACTTC. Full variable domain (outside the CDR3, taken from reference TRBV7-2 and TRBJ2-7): GAGVSQSPSNKVTEKGKDVELRCDPISGHTALYWYRQSLGQGLEFLIYFQGNSAPDKSGLPSDRFSAERTGGSVSTLTIQRTQQEDSAVYLCASSLAEKYEQYFGPGTRLTVT.

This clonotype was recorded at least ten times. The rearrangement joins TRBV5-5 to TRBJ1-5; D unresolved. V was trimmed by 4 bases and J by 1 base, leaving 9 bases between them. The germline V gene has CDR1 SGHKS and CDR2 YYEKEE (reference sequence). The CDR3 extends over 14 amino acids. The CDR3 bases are TGTGCCAGCAGCGCGGGGTGGAGCAATCAGCCCCAGCATTTT. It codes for CASSAGWSNQPQHF. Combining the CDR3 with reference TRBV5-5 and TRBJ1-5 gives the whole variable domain DAGVTQSPTHLIKTRGQQVTLRCSPISGHKSVSWYQQVLGQGPQFIFQYYEKEERGRGNFPDRFSARQFPNYSSELNVNALLLGDSALYLCASSAGWSNQPQHFGDGTRLSIL.

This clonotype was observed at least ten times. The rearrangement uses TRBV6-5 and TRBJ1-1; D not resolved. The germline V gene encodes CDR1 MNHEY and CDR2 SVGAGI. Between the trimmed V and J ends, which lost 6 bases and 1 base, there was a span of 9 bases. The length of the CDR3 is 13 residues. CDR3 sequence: CASSRNTNTEAFF. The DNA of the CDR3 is TGTGCCAGCAGCCGCAACACGAACACTGAAGCTTTCTTT.

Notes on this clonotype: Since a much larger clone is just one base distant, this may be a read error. CDR3 sequence: CSARLAGDVEQYF. The CDR3 DNA sequence: TGCAGTGCTAGACTAGCGGGAGACGTCGAGCAGTACTTC. The V call is TRBV20-1, the J call TRBJ2-7; 10 bases map to TRBD2. The trim removed 2 bases at V and 6 bases at J, leaving 4 bases unmatched. The CDR3 is 13 amino acids. CDR1 is DFQATT, CDR2 SNEGSKA, per germline (reference sequence).

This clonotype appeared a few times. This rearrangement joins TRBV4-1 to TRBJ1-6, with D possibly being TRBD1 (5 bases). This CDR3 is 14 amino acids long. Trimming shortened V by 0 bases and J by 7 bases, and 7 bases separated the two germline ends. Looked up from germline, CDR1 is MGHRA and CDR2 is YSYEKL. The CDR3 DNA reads TGCGCCAGCAGCCAAGATGAGGGGAATTCACCCCTCCACTTT. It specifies CASSQDEGNSPLHF.

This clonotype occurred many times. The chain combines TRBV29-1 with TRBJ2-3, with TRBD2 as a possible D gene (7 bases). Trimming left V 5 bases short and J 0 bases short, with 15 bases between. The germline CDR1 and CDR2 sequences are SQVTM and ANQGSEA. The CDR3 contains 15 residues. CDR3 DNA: TGCAGCGTTAGGGGGGGCCGCGGGAGCACAGATACGCAGTATTTT. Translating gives CSVRGGRGSTDTQYF.

CDR3 bases: TGCAGCGTCGCCTGGGCTGGGAGCTCCTACAATGAGCAGTTCTTC. Translating it yields CSVAWAGSSYNEQFF. The V gene is TRBV29-1, the J gene TRBJ2-1; TRBD2 might be the D (5 bases). The CDR3 has 15 residues. Trimming stripped 6 bases from V and 0 bases from J, with 15 bases between. In germline, CDR1 is SQVTM, CDR2 ANQGSEA.

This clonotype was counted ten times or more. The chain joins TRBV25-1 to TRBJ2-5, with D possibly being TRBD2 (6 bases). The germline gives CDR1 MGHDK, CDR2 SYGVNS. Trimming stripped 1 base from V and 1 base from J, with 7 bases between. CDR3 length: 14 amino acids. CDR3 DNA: TGTGCCAGCAGTGAATTAGCGGTCCAAGAGACCCAGTACTTC. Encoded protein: CASSELAVQETQYF.

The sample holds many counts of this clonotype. CDR3 protein: CASSSARGASGTGELFF. The DNA for the CDR3 is TGCGCCAGCAGCTCGGCGCGGGGGGCGTCGGGCACCGGGGAGCTGTTTTTT. This chain links TRBV5-1 with TRBJ2-2, with 8 positions matching TRBD2. CDR1 and CDR2 (germline): SGHRS, YFSETQ. The CDR3 is made up of 17 amino acids. J lost 4 bases, V lost 3 bases, and 11 bases had no gene match.

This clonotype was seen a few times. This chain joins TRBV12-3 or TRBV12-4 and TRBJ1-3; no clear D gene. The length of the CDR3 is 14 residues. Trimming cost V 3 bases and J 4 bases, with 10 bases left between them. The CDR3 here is CASSFGVEGNTIYF. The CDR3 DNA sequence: TGTGCCAGCAGTTTCGGAGTAGAAGGAAACACCATATATTTT.

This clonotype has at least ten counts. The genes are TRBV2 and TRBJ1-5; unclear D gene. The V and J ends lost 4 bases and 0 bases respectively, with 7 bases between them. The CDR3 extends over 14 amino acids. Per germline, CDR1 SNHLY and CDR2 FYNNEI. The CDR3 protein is CASSAVDSNQPQHF. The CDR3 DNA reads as TGTGCCAGCAGTGCGGTCGATAGCAATCAGCCCCAGCATTTT.

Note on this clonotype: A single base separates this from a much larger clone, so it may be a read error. The CDR3 region has the DNA TGCGCCAGCAACTTTAGCGGGGCCGAGGCAGATACGCAGTATTTT. Protein product: CASNFSGAEADTQYF. The chain has TRBV5-1 and TRBJ2-3; 8 bases align to TRBD2. This CDR3 spans 15 amino acids. Looked up from germline, CDR1 is SGHRS and CDR2 is YFSETQ. Trimming cost V 6 bases and J 4 bases; bases outside gene matches: 10.

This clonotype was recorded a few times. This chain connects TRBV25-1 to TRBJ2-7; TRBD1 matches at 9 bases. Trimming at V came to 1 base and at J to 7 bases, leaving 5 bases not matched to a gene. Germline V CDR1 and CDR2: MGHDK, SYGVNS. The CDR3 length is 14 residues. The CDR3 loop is CASSEFTGGEEQYF. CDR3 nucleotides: TGTGCCAGCAGTGAATTTACAGGGGGCGAAGAGCAGTACTTC.

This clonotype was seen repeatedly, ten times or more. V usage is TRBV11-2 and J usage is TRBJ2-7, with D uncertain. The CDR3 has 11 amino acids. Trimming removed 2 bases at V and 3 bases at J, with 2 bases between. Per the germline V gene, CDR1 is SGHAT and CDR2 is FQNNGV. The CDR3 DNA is TGTGCCAGCAGCTTAAACTACGAGCAGTACTTC. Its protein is CASSLNYEQYF.